This TCR beta chain was recovered during a study of tumor-infiltrating lymphocytes in localized non-small cell lung cancer. Study findings and constraints: Higher tumor T cell infiltration than in uninvolved lung was supported by TCRbeta sequencing. Only some patients had TCR sequencing, depending on available tissue. IM1 and IM2 tumors showed no difference in T-cell fraction.

In this sample, this clone turned up a few times. Its target is not known. V dropped 4 bases and J dropped 10; count of bases not matched to a gene: 13. Germline V CDR1 and CDR2: MNHEY, SVGAGI. The CDR3 sequence is 16 residues long. Clones were read by immunoSEQ multiplex PCR, and TCRdb kept only the in-frame ones, dropping some. The sample has around 10,000 clones, 60% seen once; the top ten hold under 13%. The sequencing sample was made of uninvolved lung tissue not adjacent to the tumor. The chain uses TRBV6-5 and TRBJ1-6; 7 nucleotides agree with TRBD1. This TCR was sampled from a human donor with non-small cell lung cancer. Here the CDR3 reads CASSSPRQGVRSPLHF. In nucleotides, the CDR3 is TGTGCCAGCAGTTCCCCAAGACAGGGAGTAAGATCACCCCTCCACTTT.